This is a list of T cell receptor beta chains from one sample in a study of blood T cell repertoires in COVID-19. Data came from immunoSEQ multiplex PCR; TCRdb stores just in-frame clones and leaves some out. The sample yields about 150,000 clones, around 80% seen once. The material sequenced was peripheral blood. These receptors originate from a human donor with acute or convalescent COVID-19. The donor label of this sample is uncertain. Each CDR3 is given with its conserved first and last residue. D genes are given only for firm matches. Clone size is stated in some rows and not others, as once, few, many or a class when expanded.

.,.,TRBJ1-3,TRBV9,TGTGCCAGCAGCCCTCTGGGCCTGTTCAGCTCTGGAAACACCATATATTTT,CASSPLGLFSSGNTIYF
.,.,TRBJ2-3,TRBV12-3/TRBV12-4,TGTGCCAGCAGCGGAGGAGGAGATACGCAGTATTTT,CASSGGGDTQYF
.,few,TRBJ1-5,TRBV19,TGTGCCAGTAGTATTAGCGCCAGGACGGGTCAGCCCCAGCATTTT,CASSISARTGQPQHF
.,.,TRBJ1-6,TRBV5-1,TGCGCCAGCAGCTTGGACGCCAGGGGTGGATCACCCCTCCACTTT,CASSLDARGGSPLHF
TRBD1,.,TRBJ1-2,TRBV27,TGTGCCAGCAGGCCCGACAGGGTAGGAGGCTATGGCTACACCTTC,CASRPDRVGGYGYTF
.,.,TRBJ2-3,TRBV30,TGTGCCTGGAGTCGGGGGTCCACAGATACGCAGTATTTT,CAWSRGSTDTQYF
.,.,TRBJ2-7,TRBV7-3,TGTGCCAGCAGCTATAAGTGGGGGGATACCCTGTACTTC,CASSYKWGDTLYF
.,.,TRBJ2-3,TRBV5-1,TGCGCCAGCAGCCTCAGGGCCTTCACAGATACGCAGTATTTT,CASSLRAFTDTQYF
TRBD1,.,TRBJ1-2,TRBV2,TGTGCCAGCAGTGCGGGACAGGCAAGGTTCGGTGGCTACACCTTC,CASSAGQARFGGYTF
TRBD2,few,TRBJ2-3,TRBV7-9,TGTGCCAGCAGCCGCGAAGCGGGGGGGCCTCGCACAGATACGCAGTATTTT,CASSREAGGPRTDTQYF
.,.,TRBJ1-5,TRBV18,TGTGCCAGCTCACCATCCGCGGCGTCGGCGGGTGTGCCCCAGCATTTT,CASSPSAASAGVPQHF
TRBD1,.,TRBJ2-5,TRBV14,TGTGCCAGCAGCCAACCGACAGGGGGAGAGACCCAGTACTTC,CASSQPTGGETQYF
.,.,TRBJ2-6,TRBV5-1,TGCGCCAGCAGCTCCGTACTGATGTCACGCTCTGGGGCCAACGTCCTGACTTTC,CASSSVLMSRSGANVLTF
.,.,TRBJ2-3,TRBV6-5,TGTGCCAGCAGTTATTCTCCCGGGGGAGTCACAGATACGCAGTATTTT,CASSYSPGGVTDTQYF
TRBD2,once,TRBJ2-1,TRBV19,TGTGCCAGTACCCCGACTAGCGGGGGGGCCAATGAGCAGTTCTTC,CASTPTSGGANEQFF
TRBD1,.,TRBJ1-2,TRBV6-6,TGTGCCAGCAGCTTGACAGGGACGGGGTATGGCTACACCTTC,CASSLTGTGYGYTF
.,.,TRBJ2-3,TRBV19,TGTGCCAGTAGTCCCCAACCCGGTGCAGATACGCAGTATTTT,CASSPQPGADTQYF
.,.,TRBJ1-2,TRBV6-5,TGTGCCAGCAGTTGGCAACAGGGTAATGCTAACTATGGCTACACCTTC,CASSWQQGNANYGYTF
.,.,TRBJ1-5,TRBV30,TGTGCCTGGACCGGGAGGAGGGGATCTAATCAGCCCCAGCATTTT,CAWTGRRGSNQPQHF
.,.,TRBJ1-4,TRBV15,TGTGCCACCAGCAGAGACGGGTATAATGAAAAACTGTTTTTT,CATSRDGYNEKLFF
.,.,TRBJ1-4,TRBV21-1,TGTGCCAGCAGCAAAGCGGGGACAGGGTACCCAACTAATGAAAAACTGTTTTTT,CASSKAGTGYPTNEKLFF
.,.,TRBJ1-6,TRBV6-5,TGTGCCAGCAGTTACTCGATTTGGCGGAATAATTCACCCCTCCACTTT,CASSYSIWRNNSPLHF
TRBD2,.,TRBJ2-3,TRBV6-2/TRBV6-3,TGTGCCAGCAGTTACCCACCAGGGCGGGGGAGGGGAGATACGCAGTATTTT,CASSYPPGRGRGDTQYF
.,.,TRBJ1-4,TRBV5-1,TGCGCCAGCAGCTTGACAGGGCAGGCTAATGAAAAACTGTTTTTT,CASSLTGQANEKLFF
TRBD2,.,TRBJ2-3,TRBV27,TGTGCCAGCAGTTTGAGTGGCGGGGGGACAGATACGCAGTATTTT,CASSLSGGGTDTQYF
TRBD1,.,TRBJ1-5,TRBV27,TGTGCCAGCAGCCCGGACAGGGGTCGCAATCAGCCCCAGCATTTT,CASSPDRGRNQPQHF
TRBD1,.,TRBJ1-5,TRBV3-1/TRBV3-2,TGTGCCAGCAGCCAAGATGGACAGGGCGTGCATCAGCCCCAGCATTTT,CASSQDGQGVHQPQHF
.,.,TRBJ2-3,TRBV27,TGTGCCAGCAGTTCCAAGGTTCGGAGGGGTTACACAGATACGCAGTATTTT,CASSSKVRRGYTDTQYF
TRBD1,.,TRBJ1-2,TRBV6-4,TGTGCCAGCAGCCCTGGACAGGGTGGCTACACCTTC,CASSPGQGGYTF